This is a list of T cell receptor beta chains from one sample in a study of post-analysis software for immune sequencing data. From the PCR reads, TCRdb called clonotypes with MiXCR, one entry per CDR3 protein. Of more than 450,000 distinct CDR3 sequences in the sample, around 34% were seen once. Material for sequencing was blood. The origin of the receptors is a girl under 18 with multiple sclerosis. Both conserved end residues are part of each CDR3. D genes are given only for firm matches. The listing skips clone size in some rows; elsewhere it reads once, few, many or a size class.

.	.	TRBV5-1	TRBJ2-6	CASSTPGIGRANVLTF	TGCGCCAGCAGCACACCAGGGATAGGGAGGGCCAACGTCCTGACTTTC
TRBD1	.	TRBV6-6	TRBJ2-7	CASSTGVEQYF	TGTGCCAGCAGCACAGGGGTCGAGCAGTACTTC
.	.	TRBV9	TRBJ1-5	CASKVEPRVHQPQHF	TGTGCCAGCAAAGTAGAACCCAGGGTCCATCAGCCCCAGCATTTT
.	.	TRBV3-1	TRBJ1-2	CASSHSVEYGYTF	TGTGCCAGCAGCCATAGCGTGGAGTATGGCTACACCTTC
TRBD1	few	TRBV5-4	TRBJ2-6	CASSRPGQGNNVLTF	TGTGCCAGCAGCAGACCGGGACAGGGGAACAACGTCCTGACTTTC
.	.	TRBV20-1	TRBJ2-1	CSARGRDEQFF	TGCAGTGCTAGAGGTAGGGATGAGCAGTTCTTC
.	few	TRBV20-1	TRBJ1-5	CSASTRINQPQHF	TGCAGTGCTAGTACCCGGATTAATCAGCCCCAGCATTTT
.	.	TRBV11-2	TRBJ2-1	CASSLGAGNNEQFF	TGTGCCAGCAGCTTAGGGGCAGGGAACAATGAGCAGTTCTTC
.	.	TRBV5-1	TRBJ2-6	CASSNDGGANVLTF	TGCGCCAGCAGCAACGACGGTGGGGCCAACGTCCTGACTTTC
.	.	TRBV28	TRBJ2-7	CASSHYEQYF	TGTGCCAGCAGCCACTACGAGCAGTACTTC
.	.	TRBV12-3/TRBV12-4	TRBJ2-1	CASTSSWGNEQFF	TGTGCCAGCACCAGTAGCTGGGGCAATGAGCAGTTCTTC
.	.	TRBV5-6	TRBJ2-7	CASSGTLGCYEQYF	TGTGCCAGCAGCGGGACTCTAGGATGTTACGAGCAGTACTTC
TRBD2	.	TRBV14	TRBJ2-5	CASSQGGGVETQYF	TGTGCCAGCAGCCAAGGGGGGGGTGTCGAGACCCAGTACTTC
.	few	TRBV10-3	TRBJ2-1	CAIEKGDGYNEQFF	TGTGCCATTGAGAAAGGGGATGGTTACAATGAGCAGTTCTTC
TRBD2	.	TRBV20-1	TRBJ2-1	CSEMAGGRNEQFF	TGCAGTGAGATGGCGGGGGGGCGCAATGAGCAGTTCTTC
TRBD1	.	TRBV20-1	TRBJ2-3	CSARKIRGSTGDTQYF	TGCAGTGCTAGAAAGATCAGGGGGTCAACGGGGGATACGCAGTATTTT
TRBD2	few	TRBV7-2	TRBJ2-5	CASSLVAGGLKTQYF	TGTGCCAGCAGCTTAGTAGCGGGGGGGCTGAAGACCCAGTACTTC
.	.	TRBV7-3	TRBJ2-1	CASRSRGYKYNEQFF	TGTGCCAGCAGGTCTAGGGGATACAAATACAATGAGCAGTTCTTC
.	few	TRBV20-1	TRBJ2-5	CSAADPLTQYF	TGCAGTGCCGCGGACCCCCTTACCCAGTACTTC
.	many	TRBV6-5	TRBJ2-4	CASREGGTKNIQYF	TGTGCCAGCAGGGAAGGGGGAACCAAAAACATTCAGTACTTC
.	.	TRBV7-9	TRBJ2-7	CASSLILQGADEQYF	TGTGCCAGCAGCTTAATCCTGCAGGGTGCAGACGAGCAGTACTTC
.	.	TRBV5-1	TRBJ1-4	CASSLELPTNEKRFF	TGCGCCAGCAGCTTGGAACTACCAACTAATGAAAAACGGTTTTTT
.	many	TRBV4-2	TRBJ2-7	CASSQESTYEQYF	TGTGCCAGCAGCCAAGAATCTACCTACGAGCAGTACTTC
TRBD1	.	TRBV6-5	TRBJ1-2	CASTEGGQGTYGYTF	TGTGCCAGCACCGAAGGGGGACAGGGGACCTATGGCTACACCTTC
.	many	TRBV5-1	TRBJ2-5	CASSLDANGFQETQYF	TGCGCCAGCAGCTTGGACGCTAACGGATTCCAAGAGACCCAGTACTTC
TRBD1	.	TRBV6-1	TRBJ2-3	CASSPTGGLTDTQYF	TGTGCCAGCAGTCCGACAGGGGGCTTAACAGATACGCAGTATTTT
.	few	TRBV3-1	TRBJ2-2	CASSQFPDTGELFF	TGTGCCAGCAGCCAATTTCCAGACACCGGGGAGCTGTTTTTT
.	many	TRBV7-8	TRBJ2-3	CASSLPRGLTSTDTQYF	TGTGCCAGCAGCCTCCCACGGGGACTCACTAGCACAGATACGCAGTATTTT
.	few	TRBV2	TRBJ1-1	CASSEVRRPTEAFF	TGTGCCAGCAGTGAAGTTCGCAGGCCCACTGAAGCTTTCTTT
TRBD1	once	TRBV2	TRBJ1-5	CASSERTGAIRPQHF	TGTGCCAGCAGTGAGCGGACAGGGGCGATTAGGCCCCAGCATTTT
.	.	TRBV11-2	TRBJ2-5	CASSLEEGRAETQYF	TGTGCCAGCAGCTTAGAGGAGGGACGGGCGGAGACCCAGTACTTC
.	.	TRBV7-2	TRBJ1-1	CASSLTLNTEAFF	TGTGCCAGCAGCTTAACACTGAACACTGAAGCTTTCTTT
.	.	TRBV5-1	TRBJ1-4	CASSPGSTNEKLFF	TGCGCCAGCAGCCCGGGATCAACTAATGAAAAACTGTTTTTT
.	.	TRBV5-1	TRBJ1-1	CASAIQGMNTEAFF	TGCGCCAGCGCGATTCAGGGAATGAACACTGAAGCTTTCTTT
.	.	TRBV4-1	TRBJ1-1	CASSQDVFMPEAFF	TGCGCCAGCAGCCAAGACGTTTTTATGCCTGAAGCTTTCTTT
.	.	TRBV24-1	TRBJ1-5	CTTSDPGPPGDQPQHF	TGTACCACCAGTGACCCCGGTCCCCCGGGGGATCAGCCCCAGCATTTT
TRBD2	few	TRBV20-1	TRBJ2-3	CSASPAGGADTQYF	TGCAGTGCTAGTCCGGCGGGGGGTGCAGATACGCAGTATTTT
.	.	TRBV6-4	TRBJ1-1	CASRGDPRTEAFF	TGTGCGAGCCGCGGGGACCCGAGGACTGAAGCTTTCTTT
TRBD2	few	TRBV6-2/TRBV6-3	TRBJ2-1	CASSPFRLAIEDNEQFF	TGTGCCAGCAGTCCCTTTCGACTAGCGATCGAGGACAATGAGCAGTTCTTC
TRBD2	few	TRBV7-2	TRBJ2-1	CASSLTSGGSYNEQFF	TGTGCCAGCAGCCTAACTAGCGGGGGGTCCTACAATGAGCAGTTCTTC
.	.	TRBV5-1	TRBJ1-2	CASSLEGLDGYTF	TGCGCCAGCAGCTTGGAGGGCCTCGATGGCTACACCTTC
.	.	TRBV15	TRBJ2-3	CATSRAPGVLGDTQYF	TGTGCCACCAGCAGGGCCCCAGGGGTGCTGGGAGATACGCAGTATTTT
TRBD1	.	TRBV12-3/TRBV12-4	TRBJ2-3	CASSPTYDRGYSTDTQYF	TGTGCCAGCAGTCCGACCTACGACAGGGGGTATAGCACAGATACGCAGTATTTT
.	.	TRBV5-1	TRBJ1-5	CASSPRTAHSNQPQHF	TGCGCCAGCAGCCCCAGGACAGCGCATAGCAATCAGCCCCAGCATTTT
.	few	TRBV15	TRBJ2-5	CATSSQWKETQYF	TGTGCCACCAGCAGCCAGTGGAAAGAGACCCAGTACTTC
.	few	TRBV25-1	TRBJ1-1	CASSEGGRGSNTEAFF	TGTGCCAGCAGTGAGGGGGGACGGGGATCGAACACTGAAGCTTTCTTT
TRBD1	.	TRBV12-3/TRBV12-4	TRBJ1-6	CASSLTGIYSPLHF	TGTGCCAGCAGTTTGACAGGGATCTATTCACCCCTCCACTTT